This TCR beta chain was documented in a study of chemoradiotherapy in HPV16-positive cancers. Background on the study: A couple of HPV16-positive patients' cells yielded candidate HPV-specific clones and common motifs. Whole-study results and caveats: Non-HPV-specific T cells did not expand in tumors during treatment, whereas candidate HPV-specific clones and E7-related motifs did. In HPV16-positive patients, HPV-responsive T-cell expansion tracked better recurrence-free survival. HPV-specific T cells were functionally defined from only a couple of HPV16-positive patients.

Clones were sequenced by immunoSEQ multiplex PCR, and TCRdb holds only the in-frame ones, with some missing. The sample yields about 68,000 clones, about nine tenths seen once. Germline CDR1 LNHNV, CDR2 YYDKDF (reference sequence). The CDR3 is 14 residues long. Trimming took off 0 bases at V and 7 bases at J, with 13 bases between the two ends. Regarding this clone: No antigen is known for it.

J is TRBJ2-7 and V is TRBV15; D gene unclear. This sequence originates from a human donor with HPV-associated anogenital cancer. Sample: blood, taken from a patient who underwent chemoradiotherapy. CDR3 amino acids: CATSRDPTSEEQYF. The CDR3 coding sequence is TGTGCCACCAGCAGAGATCCCACCTCTGAGGAGCAGTACTTC.